This note documents a single TCR beta chain sequence. Germline loops: CDR1 MGHDK, CDR2 SYGVNS. The CDR3 is 15 residues long. Trimming took 2 bases from V and 1 from J; bases not matched to a gene: 2. This sample is part of a study of blood T cell repertoires in COVID-19. Study context: Samples of COVID-19 (acute and convalescent) were obtained from the United States, Italy and Spain. From T cells, B-cell-depleted T cells, or PBMCs came the material, which was cDNA or gDNA.

As processed by the authors: Amplifying reference gene primers gave estimates of nucleated cell counts. The protocol was immunoSEQ multiplex PCR, while the TCRdb copy is restricted to in-frame clones and leaves out a portion. That table supplies the V and J calls and clone size; D and trimming were determined from the DNA. The sample lists about 200,000 clones; 86% were seen once. The source of this sequence is a woman aged 50 to 65 with acute or convalescent COVID-19. This chain connects TRBV25-1 to TRBJ2-3, with 8 bases lining up with TRBD2. The source material was peripheral blood. In nucleotides, the CDR3 is TGTGCCAGCAGTGAAGCGGGGGGACGCACAGATACGCAGTATTTT. Residues: CASSEAGGRTDTQYF.